This T cell receptor (beta chain) was captured in a study of identical twins. Study observations and caveats: While abundant cord blood beta clonotypes carried fewer insertions, memory repertoires showed no such pattern.

This clonotype was seen only a few times. Its antigen is still unknown. TCRdb reprocessed the 5' RACE reads with MiXCR, giving one entry per CDR3 protein. The sample shows hundreds of thousands of distinct CDR3 sequences, 15% to 20% of them seen only once. Donors were all healthy Caucasians. The data also belong to a second study, concerning T cells expressing NK-cell markers. That paper adds: Sequencing of TCR beta repertoires drew on sorted CD3+CD56+NKG2C+, CD3+CD56+NKG2C- and CD3+CD56-NKG2C+ T cells. Among four donors, these clonotypes also ranked first in the CD3+CD56-NKG2C+ fraction.

The sample comprised PBMCs. This sequence originates from a woman between 18 and 29 years old in good health.

For the CDR3, the DNA is TGTGCCACCCGTAGCGGGAGGGCCCAAGGGGAGCTGTTTTTT. This encodes CATRSGRAQGELFF. V is TRBV6-1 and J is TRBJ2-2; 11 positions match TRBD2. Germline CDR1 reads MNHNS; CDR2 reads SASEGT. CDR3 length: 14 amino acids. V trimming: 10 bases; J trimming: 8 bases; junction bases outside the gene matches: 9.